Listed below are T cell receptor beta chains from one sample, sequenced in a study of T cells in narcolepsy. The assay was immunoSEQ multiplex PCR, and TCRdb's table has in-frame clones only and misses some. The repertoire holds tens of thousands of clones, with about four fifths as singletons. The sample was CD45RA- memory CD4+ T cells from PBMCs. These receptors all come from a human donor with narcolepsy. Each CDR3 is given with its conserved first and last residue. The order of the fields is J gene, clone size, V gene, D gene, CDR3 length, CDR3 protein, CDR3 DNA. D genes are given only for firm matches. The listing skips clone size in some rows; elsewhere it reads once, few, many or a size class.

TRBJ1-2 | . | TRBV7-2 | . | 11 | CASSLDRLYTF | TGTGCCAGCAGCTTAGACAGGCTCTACACCTTC
TRBJ1-1 | . | TRBV16 | . | 15 | CASSQGRGVGTEAFF | TGTGCCAGCAGCCAGGGTCGGGGCGTCGGCACTGAAGCTTTCTTT
TRBJ2-7 | . | TRBV27 | TRBD2 | 16 | CASSSKTSGGTNEQYF | TGTGCCAGCAGTTCGAAAACTAGCGGGGGTACCAACGAGCAGTACTTC
TRBJ1-1 | . | TRBV7-2 | . | 17 | CVSSWLRELSKDTEAFF | TGTGTCAGCAGCTGGCTTAGGGAATTGTCTAAGGACACTGAAGCTTTCTTT
TRBJ2-2 | once | TRBV5-4 | . | 15 | CASSLAVKDTGELFF | TGTGCCAGCAGCTTGGCGGTGAAGGACACCGGGGAGCTGTTTTTT
TRBJ2-1 | . | TRBV7-8 | . | 13 | CASSSRAHNEQFF | TGTGCCAGCAGCTCCCGGGCCCACAATGAGCAGTTCTTC
TRBJ1-2 | . | TRBV4-3 | TRBD1 | 16 | CASSQERGQGNYGYTF | TGCGCCAGCAGCCAAGAAAGGGGACAGGGAAACTATGGCTACACCTTC
TRBJ1-1 | few | TRBV11-3 | . | 15 | CASSLSPAGSTEAFF | TGTGCCAGCAGCTTATCGCCGGCAGGGAGCACTGAAGCTTTCTTT
TRBJ2-7 | . | TRBV7-2 | TRBD1 | 14 | CASRGAGGSYEQYF | TGTGCCAGCAGAGGAGCAGGGGGCTCCTACGAGCAGTACTTC
TRBJ2-3 | . | TRBV19 | . | 13 | CASSRDSTDTQYF | TGTGCCAGTAGCCGGGACAGCACAGATACGCAGTATTTT
TRBJ2-7 | . | TRBV11-3 | . | 15 | CASSGPGWDSYEQYF | TGTGCCAGCAGCGGTCCGGGGTGGGACTCCTACGAGCAGTACTTC
TRBJ1-6 | . | TRBV7-2 | . | 16 | CASSLDGVSGYSPLHF | TGTGCCAGCAGCTTAGACGGGGTATCGGGCTATTCACCCCTCCACTTT
TRBJ1-1 | . | TRBV7-2 | . | 12 | CASSSSGSQAFF | TGTGCCAGCAGCTCCAGTGGTTCTCAAGCTTTCTTT
TRBJ2-5 | . | TRBV2 | TRBD2 | 14 | CASSVAGGIETQYF | TGTGCCAGCAGTGTAGCGGGGGGAATAGAGACCCAGTACTTC
TRBJ2-2 | . | TRBV29-1 | . | 14 | CSVAGADGTGELFF | TGCAGCGTTGCAGGGGCCGATGGGACCGGGGAGCTGTTTTTT
TRBJ2-7 | . | TRBV5-4 | TRBD2 | 14 | CASSISGGSYEQYF | TGTGCCAGCAGCATAAGCGGGGGAAGCTACGAGCAGTACTTC